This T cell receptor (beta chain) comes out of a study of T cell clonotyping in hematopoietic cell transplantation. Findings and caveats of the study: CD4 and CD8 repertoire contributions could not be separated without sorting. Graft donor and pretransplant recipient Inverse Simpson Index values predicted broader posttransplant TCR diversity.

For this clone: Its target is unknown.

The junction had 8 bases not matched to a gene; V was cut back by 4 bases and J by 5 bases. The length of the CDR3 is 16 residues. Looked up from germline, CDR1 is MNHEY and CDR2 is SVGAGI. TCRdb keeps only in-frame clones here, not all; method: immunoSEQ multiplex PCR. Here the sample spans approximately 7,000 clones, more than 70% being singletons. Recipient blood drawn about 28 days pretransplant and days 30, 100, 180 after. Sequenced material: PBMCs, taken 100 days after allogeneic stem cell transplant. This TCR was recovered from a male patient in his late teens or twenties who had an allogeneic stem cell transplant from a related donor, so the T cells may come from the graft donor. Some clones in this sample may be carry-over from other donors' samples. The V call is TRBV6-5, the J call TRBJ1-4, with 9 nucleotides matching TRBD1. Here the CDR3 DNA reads TGTGCCAGCAGTTCCGGGACAGGGTTCCCCAATGAAAAACTGTTTTTT. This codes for CASSSGTGFPNEKLFF.